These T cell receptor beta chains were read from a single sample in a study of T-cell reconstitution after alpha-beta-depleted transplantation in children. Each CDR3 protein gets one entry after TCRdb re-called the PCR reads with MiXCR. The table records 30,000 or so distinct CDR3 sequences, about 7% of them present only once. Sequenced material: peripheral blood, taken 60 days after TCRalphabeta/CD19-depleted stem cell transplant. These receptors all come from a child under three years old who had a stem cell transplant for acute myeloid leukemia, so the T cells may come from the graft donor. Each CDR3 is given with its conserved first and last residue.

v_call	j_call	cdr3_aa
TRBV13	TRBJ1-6	CASSSTGSSYNSPLHF
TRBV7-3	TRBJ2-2	CASSLTREGTGELFF
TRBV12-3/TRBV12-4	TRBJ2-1	CASSLAPSNNEQFF
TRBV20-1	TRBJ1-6	CSEGGSRSPLHF
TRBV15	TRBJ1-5	CATALGGLYSNQPQHF
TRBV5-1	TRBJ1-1	CASSLGGVPEAFF
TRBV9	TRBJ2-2	CASSGGGELFF
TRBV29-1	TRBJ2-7	CSGRTSRSYEQYF
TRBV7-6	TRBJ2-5	CASRPGEGAIKETQYF
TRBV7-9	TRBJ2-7	CASSPQDRLYYEQYF
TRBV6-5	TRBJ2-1	CASSYVGQGGVGPYNEQFF
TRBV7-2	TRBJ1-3	CASSLIGTNGNTIYF
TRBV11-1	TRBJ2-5	CASSLRGSRETQYF
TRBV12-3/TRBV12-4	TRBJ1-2	CASSPPHRVGYTF
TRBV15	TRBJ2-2	CATSSGPNTGELFF
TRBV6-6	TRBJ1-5	CASSFRQGAPSNQPQHF
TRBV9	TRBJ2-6	CASSVPVQGTGANVLTF
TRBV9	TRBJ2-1	CASSFSGTPYNEQFF
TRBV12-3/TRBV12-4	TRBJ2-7	CAFCLYRTGKFQRYEQYF
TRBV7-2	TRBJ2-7	CASSSGLAGANEQYF
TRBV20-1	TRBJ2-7	CSARDPPAGGYEQYF
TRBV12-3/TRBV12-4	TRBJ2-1	CASSSTGINNEQFF
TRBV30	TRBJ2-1	CAWSLTSYNEQFF
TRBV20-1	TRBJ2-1	CSAGLAKYNEQFF
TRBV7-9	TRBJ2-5	CASSPGRGAHLKETQYF
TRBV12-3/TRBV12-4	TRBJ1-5	CASSLVGGGQPQHF
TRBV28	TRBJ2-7	CASSSWTGILSSYEQYF
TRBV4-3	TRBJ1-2	CASSQDRRSLGVVYGYTF
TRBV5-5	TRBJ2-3	CASSTSTGVDTQYF
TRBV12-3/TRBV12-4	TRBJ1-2	CASSFPYTF
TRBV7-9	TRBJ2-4	CASSEGNLAKNIQYF
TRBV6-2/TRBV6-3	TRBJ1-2	CASSTGTEYGYTF
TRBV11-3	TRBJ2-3	CASSLGVAVTDTQYF
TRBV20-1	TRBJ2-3	CSARAQGADTQYF
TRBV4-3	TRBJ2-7	CASSQDPDDYPYEQYF
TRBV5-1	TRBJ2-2	CASSPEGGEDTGELFF
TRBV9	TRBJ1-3	CASSDFPGISGNTIYF
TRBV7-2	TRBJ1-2	CASSLKGSGLSYTF
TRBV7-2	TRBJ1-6	CASSLIGTDNSPLHF
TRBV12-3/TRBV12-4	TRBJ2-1	CASSFRYNEQFF
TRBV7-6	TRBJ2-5	CASSVPTSGRSLFQETQYF
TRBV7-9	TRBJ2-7	CASSSGKKGYEQYF
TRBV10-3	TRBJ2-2	CAISGRRGDGELFF
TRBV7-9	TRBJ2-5	CASSFTGFQETQYF
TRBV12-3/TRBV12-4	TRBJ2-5	CASSRTVQRTQYF
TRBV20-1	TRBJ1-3	CSARESGVGNTIYF
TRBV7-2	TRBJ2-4	CASSLNRGVSNIQYF
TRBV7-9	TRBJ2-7	CASSQAGPGEQYF
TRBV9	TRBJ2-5	CASSVEDAQETQYF
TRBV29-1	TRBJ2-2	CSVDIANTGELFF
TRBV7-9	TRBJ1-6	CASSLRQDGNSPLHF
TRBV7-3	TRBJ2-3	CASSWTGGPDTQYF
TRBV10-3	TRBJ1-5	CAIRSTYDSNQPQHF
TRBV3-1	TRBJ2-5	CASSQGIQRGTQETQYF
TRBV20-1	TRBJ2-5	CSARPDRETQYF
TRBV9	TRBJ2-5	CASSSVARLAGASETQYF
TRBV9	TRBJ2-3	CASSVLGLTDTQYF
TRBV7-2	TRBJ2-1	CASSLGPHGEQFF
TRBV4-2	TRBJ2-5	CASSQGLAELQETQYF
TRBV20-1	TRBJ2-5	CSALSHRFDETQYF